This TCR beta chain is from a study of T cells after yellow fever vaccination. Study-wide results and caveats: The booster response re-showed most primary clones: approximately 95% CD4, approximately 85% CD8.

Trimming removed 5 bases from V and 7 bases from J, with 24 bases in between. CDR1 and CDR2 (germline): SGHAT, FQNNGV. This CDR3 is built from 17 residues. 5'RACE template switching produced TCR cDNA carrying a universal primer site and UMIs. TCRdb passed the 5' RACE reads through MiXCR, listing each CDR3 protein once. Of hundreds of thousands of distinct CDR3 sequences listed, roughly 13% are singletons. This clonotype occurred many times. Its target is not known. The rearrangement links TRBV11-2 to TRBJ2-1; D unclear. This sequence originates from a man aged 25 to 40 who received the YFV17D yellow fever vaccine. This specimen was PBMCs, taken on the day of the yellow fever booster vaccination. CDR3 region: CASSPRIVSRVANEQFF. The CDR3 nucleotides are TGTGCCAGCAGCCCCCGAATAGTTTCGAGAGTCGCAAATGAGCAGTTCTTC.